Shown below are 10 T cell receptor beta chains from a single sample sequenced in a study of T cell responses to AZD1222 COVID-19 vaccine. Sequencing used immunoSEQ multiplex PCR; TCRdb keeps in-frame clones, though not all of them. The sample shows 30,000 to 50,000 clones, just over 85% of them seen only once. Sequenced material: peripheral blood, taken 28 days after the second dose of the MenACWY control vaccine. These receptors were collected from an adult who received the MenACWY meningococcal vaccine as a control.

This chain links TRBV7-3 with TRBJ1-1; no reliable D call. The length of the CDR3 is 16 residues. The V and J ends lost 1 base and 1 base respectively, with 13 bases between them. Germline-derived CDR1 and CDR2 are SGHTA and FQGTGA. The CDR3 nucleotides read TGTGCCAGCAGCTTAAAAGCAGGAGCACCGAACACTGAAGCTTTCTTT. It translates to CASSLKAGAPNTEAFF.

This clone has a single count. V is TRBV6-5 and J is TRBJ1-1, with 8 nucleotides matching TRBD1. Germline CDR1 MNHEY, CDR2 SVGAGI. The CDR3 spans 15 residues. The J segment lost 5 bases and the V segment lost 11 bases, leaving 16 bases of the junction unmatched. The CDR3 bases are TGTGCCGTCACCCCCGGGACAGGCTCCGGTACTGAAGCTTTCTTT. Protein product: CAVTPGTGSGTEAFF.

The rearrangement joins TRBV28 to TRBJ1-2; D possibly corresponds to TRBD1 (6 bases). The CDR3 runs 11 residues. The germline gives CDR1 MDHEN, CDR2 SYDVKM. V was pared by 10 bases and J by 2 bases, with 8 bases between. CDR3 region: CAIQGNYGYTF. The DNA of the CDR3 is TGTGCCATCCAGGGGAACTATGGCTACACCTTC.

The gene calls are TRBV27 and TRBJ1-4, with 12 bases aligning to TRBD1. The germline V gene has CDR1 MNHEY and CDR2 SMNVEV (reference sequence). This CDR3 has 19 residues. With 3 bases clipped from V and 6 bases from J, the junction kept 14 bases outside the gene matches. The CDR3 loop is CASSFRGLGTGGAYEKLFF. CDR3 coding DNA: TGTGCCAGCAGTTTTCGCGGATTGGGGACAGGGGGCGCTTATGAAAAACTGTTTTTT.

The chain combines TRBV30 with TRBJ1-3; D possibly corresponds to TRBD1 (6 bases). CDR1 GTSNPN and CDR2 SVGIG come from the germline V gene (reference sequence). CDR3 length: 14 amino acids. V dropped 0 bases and J dropped 3 bases, with 9 bases sitting between them. The CDR3 sequence is CAWSVQGGGNTIYF. The DNA of the CDR3 is TGTGCCTGGAGTGTACAGGGCGGTGGAAACACCATATATTTT.

The chain uses TRBV27 and TRBJ2-3; tentatively, D is TRBD1 (6 bases). The CDR3 has 16 residues. Germline loops: CDR1 MNHEY, CDR2 SMNVEV (reference sequence). Trimming removed 11 bases from V and 1 base from J, with 22 bases in between. Written as DNA, the CDR3 is TGTGCCCCCCATTGGGGGCGCTTCGGGGGCACAGATACGCAGTATTTT. The encoded protein is CAPHWGRFGGTDTQYF.

This chain links TRBV19 with TRBJ1-1; weak D call: TRBD1 (6 bases). CDR3 size: 15 residues. Germline V gene sequence: CDR1 LNHDA, CDR2 SQIVND (reference sequence). Trimming shortened V by 6 bases and J by 4 bases, and 18 bases separated the two germline ends. The CDR3 here is CASSLRQGIGTEAFF. DNA of the CDR3: TGTGCCAGTAGCCTACGCCAGGGGATCGGCACTGAAGCTTTCTTT.

The chain has TRBV7-9 and TRBJ2-3; D perhaps matches TRBD2 (5 bases). CDR1 SEHNR and CDR2 FQNEAQ come from the germline V gene (reference sequence). This CDR3 is built from 11 residues. Trimming removed 10 bases at V and 1 base at J, with 6 bases between. CDR3 nucleotides: TGTGCCAACGGGGGCACAGATACGCAGTATTTT. Encoded protein: CANGGTDTQYF.

DNA for the CDR3: TGTGCCAGCAGCAAAGTATCCAGGGGGTATGAAAAACTGTTTTTT. Translating it yields CASSKVSRGYEKLFF. The chain joins TRBV21-1 to TRBJ1-4; the table assigns TRBD1, which was not confirmed against the DNA. TRBV21-1 is a listed pseudogene. CDR3 length: 15 residues.

This sequence joins TRBV5-1 and TRBJ2-2, with 8 nucleotides matching TRBD2. CDR3 size: 16 residues. Germline V gene sequence: CDR1 SGHRS, CDR2 YFSETQ. V gave up 3 bases and J gave up 4 bases; unmatched junction bases: 8. The CDR3 sequence is CASSSQRGSPTGELFF. Written as DNA, the CDR3 is TGCGCCAGCAGCTCCCAGCGGGGGTCACCCACCGGGGAGCTGTTTTTT. Supplemented by reference TRBV5-1 and TRBJ2-2, the full variable domain reads KAGVTQTPRYLIKTRGQQVTLSCSPISGHRSVSWYQQTPGQGLQFLFEYFSETQRNKGNFPGRFSGRQFSNSRSEMNVSTLELGDSALYLCASSSQRGSPTGELFFGEGSRLTVL.